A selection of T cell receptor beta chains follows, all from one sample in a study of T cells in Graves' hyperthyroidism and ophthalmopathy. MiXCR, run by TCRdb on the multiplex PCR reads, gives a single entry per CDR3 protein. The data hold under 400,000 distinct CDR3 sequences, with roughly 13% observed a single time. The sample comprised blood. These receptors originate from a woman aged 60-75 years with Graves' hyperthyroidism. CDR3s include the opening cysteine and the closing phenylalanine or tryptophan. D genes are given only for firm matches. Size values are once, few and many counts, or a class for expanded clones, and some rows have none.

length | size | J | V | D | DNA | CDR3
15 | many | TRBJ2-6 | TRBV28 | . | TGTGCCAGCAACGCTCGGGCCGATAGGGCCAACGTCCTGACTTTC | CASNARADRANVLTF
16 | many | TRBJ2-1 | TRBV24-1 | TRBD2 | TGTGCCACCAGTGCCAATGTAGCGGGAGGCAGGAATGAGCAGTTCTTC | CATSANVAGGRNEQFF
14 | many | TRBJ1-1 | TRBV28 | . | TGTGCCAGCAGTTTCCCCCACGGACCCATCCAAGATTTCTTT | CASSFPHGPIQDFF
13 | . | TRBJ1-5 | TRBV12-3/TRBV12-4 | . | TGTGCCAGCAGTCCAACAGGGTTTCAGCCCCAGCATTTT | CASSPTGFQPQHF
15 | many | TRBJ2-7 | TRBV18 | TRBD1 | TGTGCCAGCTCACCCGGACAGGGGTACTCCTACGAGCAGTACTTC | CASSPGQGYSYEQYF
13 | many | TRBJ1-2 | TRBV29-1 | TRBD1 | TGCAGCGTTGAAGCAGGGGGCGGCTATGGCTACACCTTC | CSVEAGGGYGYTF
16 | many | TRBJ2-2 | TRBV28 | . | TGTGCCAGCAGTTTAAACAGGGCTCCTGGCACCGGGGAGCTGTTTTTT | CASSLNRAPGTGELFF
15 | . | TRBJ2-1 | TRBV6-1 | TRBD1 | TGTGCCAGCAACAATCTCGGGACAGTCTACAATGAGCAGTTCTTC | CASNNLGTVYNEQFF
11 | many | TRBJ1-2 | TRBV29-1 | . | TGCAGCGTTGAGAGGGCCGTGGGCTACACCTTC | CSVERAVGYTF
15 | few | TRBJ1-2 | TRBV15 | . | TGTGCCACCAGCAGAGAGCCGGGTGTGGAGTATGGCTACACCTTC | CATSREPGVEYGYTF
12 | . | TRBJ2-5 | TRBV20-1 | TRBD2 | TGCAGTGCCACAGCGGGAGAAGAGACCCAGTACTTC | CSATAGEETQYF
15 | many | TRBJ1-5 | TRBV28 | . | TGTGCCAGCAGCGCCGGGACTCAACTGTGGCAGCCCCAGCATTTT | CASSAGTQLWQPQHF
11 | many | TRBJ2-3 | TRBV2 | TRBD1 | TGTGCCAGCAGCGCAGGGGGAACGCAGTATTTT | CASSAGGTQYF
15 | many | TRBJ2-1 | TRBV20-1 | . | TGCAGTGCTAGAGATCAGGCCTCTCCCTACAATGAGCAGTTCTTC | CSARDQASPYNEQFF
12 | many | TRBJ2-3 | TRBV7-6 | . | TGTGCCAGCAGCCCGGACTACGGAACGCAGTATTTT | CASSPDYGTQYF
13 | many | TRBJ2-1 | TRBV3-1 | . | TGTGCCAGCAGACAAGCAGGGGCCAATGAGCAGTTCTTC | CASRQAGANEQFF
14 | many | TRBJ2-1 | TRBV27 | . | TGTGCCAGCACCTCCCAACGACGAGACAATGAGCAGTTCTTC | CASTSQRRDNEQFF
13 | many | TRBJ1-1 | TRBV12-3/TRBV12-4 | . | TGTGCCAGCAGTTTAAGGGGTAGCACTGAAGCTTTCTTT | CASSLRGSTEAFF
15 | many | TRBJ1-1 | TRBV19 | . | TGTGCCAGTAGTGGTGGGTGGCTAGGGAACACTGAAGCTTTCTTT | CASSGGWLGNTEAFF
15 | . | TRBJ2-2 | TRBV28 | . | TGTGCCAGCAGTTTGGGGACTTGGAACACCGGGGAGCTGTTTTTT | CASSLGTWNTGELFF
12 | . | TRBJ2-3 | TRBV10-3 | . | TGTGCCATCAGTGAGGTGGAAGATACGCAGTATTTT | CAISEVEDTQYF
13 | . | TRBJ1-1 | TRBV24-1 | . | TGTGCCACCAGAGCGGGAAGGAACACTGAAGCTTTCTTT | CATRAGRNTEAFF
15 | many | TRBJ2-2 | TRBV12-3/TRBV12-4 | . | TGTGCCGGCAGTTTGAGGGGACGGGACACCGGGGAGCTGTTTTTT | CAGSLRGRDTGELFF
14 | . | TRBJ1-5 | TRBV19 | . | TGTGCCAGTAGTTACGACAGGAACAATCAGCCCCAGCATTTT | CASSYDRNNQPQHF
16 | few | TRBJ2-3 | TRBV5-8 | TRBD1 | TGTGCCAGCAGCCCGGGACAGCTAACTTACACAGATACGCAGTATTTT | CASSPGQLTYTDTQYF
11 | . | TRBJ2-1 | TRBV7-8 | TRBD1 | TGTGTCAGCATTAGGGGGCTGGGGGTGTTCTTC | CVSIRGLGVFF
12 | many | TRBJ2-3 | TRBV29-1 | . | TGCAGCGTTAACGGAGGCACAGATACGCAGTATTTT | CSVNGGTDTQYF